Presented here are 7 T cell receptor beta chains from one specimen sequenced in a study of blood T cell repertoires in COVID-19. TCRdb's table, derived via immunoSEQ multiplex PCR, lists solely in-frame clones and lacks some. The data show around 430,000 clones, around nine tenths seen once. Sequenced: PBMCs or T cells enriched from blood (not recorded which). Source of these receptors: a woman aged 45-65 years who had recovered from COVID-19.

This chain joins TRBV5-4 and TRBJ1-2; the match to TRBD1 covers 7 bases. The germline gives CDR1 SGHNT, CDR2 YYREEE (reference sequence). V shed 9 bases and J 4 bases; nucleotides not matched to a gene: 9. This CDR3 has 13 residues. CDR3 sequence reads: CATKTGTAYGYTF. CDR3 nucleotides: TGTGCCACCAAAACCGGGACAGCCTATGGCTACACCTTC.

The DNA of the CDR3 is TGTGCCAGCAGTTTTACAGGGACGAGCTACAATGAGCAGTTCTTC. This encodes CASSFTGTSYNEQFF. The chain uses TRBV27 and TRBJ2-1; TRBD1 is a possible D gene (6 bases). The V and J ends lost 3 bases and 3 bases respectively, with 12 bases between them. The V gene's germline CDR1 is MNHEY and CDR2 SMNVEV (reference sequence). The CDR3 runs to 15 residues.

The V call is TRBV5-5, the J call TRBJ1-2; 7 bases are a match to TRBD1. Germline CDR1 is SGHKS and CDR2 is YYEKEE (reference sequence). Unmatched junction bases numbered 7, after V lost 4 bases and J lost 7 bases. The CDR3 covers 13 residues. This CDR3 reads CASSLDRVGGYTF. The CDR3 region has the DNA TGTGCCAGCAGCCTCGACAGGGTCGGTGGCTACACCTTC.

This sequence joins TRBV28 and TRBJ2-7; D is possibly TRBD1 (5 bases). The germline gives CDR1 MDHEN, CDR2 SYDVKM. V was cut by 6 bases and J by 4 bases, with 13 bases left in between. CDR3 length equals 13 residues. CDR3 DNA: TGTGCCAGCAGACGACAGAATTATTACGAGCAGTACTTC. Protein: CASRRQNYYEQYF.

This sequence joins TRBV7-8 and TRBJ2-2; 7 bases agree with TRBD2. V was pared by 3 bases and J by 1 base, with 5 bases of the junction left unmatched. This CDR3 is built from 16 residues. The germline V gene encodes CDR1 SGHVS and CDR2 FQNEAQ. CDR3 loop: CASSFLTSVNTGELFF. The CDR3 nucleotides are TGTGCCAGCAGCTTCCTTACTAGCGTGAACACCGGGGAGCTGTTTTTT.

The chain has TRBV3-1 (or the pseudogene TRBV3-2) and TRBJ1-1, with D unresolved. Germline V gene data show CDR1 as LGHDT and CDR2 as YNNKEL (reference sequence). The CDR3 loop spans 15 amino acids. Trimming left V 1 base short and J 1 base short, with 10 bases between. The CDR3 DNA reads as TGTGCCAGCAGCCAAGGTCCCAGAAGGAACACTGAAGCTTTCTTT. It translates to CASSQGPRRNTEAFF.

The chain carries TRBV30 and TRBJ2-5; TRBD2 matches at 11 bases. V lost 2 bases to trimming and J lost 5 bases; unmatched junction nucleotides: 7. This CDR3 has 15 amino acids. In germline, CDR1 is GTSNPN, CDR2 SVGIG (reference sequence). The CDR3 DNA reads TGTGCCTGGAGTCGACTAGCGGGGCCCCGGGAGACCCAGTACTTC. It translates to CAWSRLAGPRETQYF. The full variable domain, with the rest looked up from reference TRBV30 and TRBJ2-5, is SQTIHQWPATLVQPVGSPLSLECTVEGTSNPNLYWYRQAAGRGLQLLFYSVGIGQISSEVPQNLSASRPQDRQFILSSKKLLLSDSGFYLCAWSRLAGPRETQYFGPGTRLLVL.